This T cell receptor beta chain originates from a study of OX40 agonist ivuxolimab in advanced cancers. Regarding the study as a whole: Some nonresponders additionally presented with little normalized T-cell clonal expansion. Antigen specificity was not determined for the expanded peripheral T cells.

This clone was seen more than once but under ten times. No antigen is known for it. A read error may produce the germline difference seen at one junction end. Here immunoSEQ multiplex PCR was the method, and the copy in TCRdb shows in-frame clones only, minus some. The sample lists roughly 90,000 clones; about 89% were seen once. Germline V gene sequence: CDR1 SSHAT, CDR2 FNYEAQ (reference sequence). The CDR3 has 15 amino acids. J is TRBJ2-3 and V is TRBV7-7, with a possible D match to TRBD2 (5 bases). This receptor was taken from an adult with an advanced solid tumor such as melanoma, head and neck, liver or kidney cancer. This specimen was CD4+ or CD8+ T cells sorted from blood, taken in a trial of the OX40 agonist ivuxolimab. In DNA, the CDR3 is TGTGCTAGCAGCTTCGGGGTGTCGGAAGCAGATACGCAGTATTTT. It specifies CASSFGVSEADTQYF.